The next 17 T cell receptor beta chains were all read from a single sample in a study of blood T cells in healthy people across ages. Sample-barcoded 5' priming and a J-beta primer mix drove a second PCR of about 6 to 11 cycles. TCRdb used MiXCR to reprocess the 5' RACE reads, holding one entry per CDR3 protein. The sample contains about 1.4 million distinct CDR3 sequences, around 59% of which appear only once. Material for sequencing was blood. These receptors were taken from a man between 18 and 29 years old in good health.

The rearrangement joins TRBV7-9 to TRBJ2-1; tentatively, D is TRBD1 (5 bases). Looked up from germline, CDR1 is SEHNR and CDR2 is FQNEAQ (reference sequence). V was trimmed by 6 bases and J by 6 bases, leaving 12 bases between them. The CDR3 is 13 residues long. The chain's CDR3 is CASSFGQTNEQFF. CDR3 DNA: TGTGCCAGCAGTTTCGGACAAACCAATGAGCAGTTCTTC. Full variable domain (rest looked up from reference TRBV7-9 and TRBJ2-1): DTGVSQNPRHKITKRGQNVTFRCDPISEHNRLYWYRQTLGQGPEFLTYFQNEAQLEKSRLLSDRFSAERPKGSFSTLEIQRTEQGDSAMYLCASSFGQTNEQFFGPGTRLTVL.

This clonotype has a handful of counts. The genes are TRBV27 and TRBJ2-7, with 8 bases that match TRBD1. The CDR3 is 15 residues long. Germline V CDR1 and CDR2: MNHEY, SMNVEV (reference sequence). V was clipped by 7 bases and J by 4 bases; unmatched bases: 12. CDR3 DNA sequence: TGTGCCAGCAATCCCTCAGGGGGCGCGGATTACGAGCAGTACTTC. Translating gives CASNPSGGADYEQYF.

The chain is built from TRBV3-1 and TRBJ2-5, with TRBD2 identical over 10 bases. The germline V gene has CDR1 LGHDT and CDR2 YNNKEL (reference sequence). This CDR3 comprises 16 residues. J gave up 2 bases and V 7 bases, and 10 bases lay outside the gene matches. The CDR3 region is CASTPQSGGVQETQYF. CDR3 nucleotide sequence: TGTGCCAGCACCCCCCAGAGCGGGGGGGTTCAAGAGACCCAGTACTTC.

The gene calls are TRBV7-2 and TRBJ1-5; D ambiguous. The germline gives CDR1 SGHTA, CDR2 FQGNSA. The CDR3 extends over 13 amino acids. The ends were cut back, 8 bases at V and 5 bases at J, with 13 bases in the middle. The CDR3 protein is CASGVIWDQPQHF. The DNA of the CDR3 is TGTGCCAGCGGGGTCATCTGGGATCAGCCCCAGCATTTT.

In its sample, this clonotype was seen a few times. This chain connects TRBV3-1 to TRBJ2-3; TRBD2 might be the D (6 bases). V was trimmed by 3 bases and J by 2 bases, leaving 18 bases between them. The CDR3 loop spans 17 amino acids. CDR1 LGHDT and CDR2 YNNKEL come from the germline V gene (reference sequence). The CDR3 loop reads CASSHPVRDSYTDTQYF. The CDR3 bases are TGTGCCAGCAGCCATCCCGTACGGGACTCATACACAGATACGCAGTATTTT.

The chain joins TRBV11-2 to TRBJ2-7; 7 nucleotides align to TRBD2. The junction had 11 bases not matched to a gene; V was cut back by 2 bases and J by 7 bases. Germline V gene sequence: CDR1 SGHAT, CDR2 FQNNGV. There are 15 residues in the CDR3. CDR3 in amino acids: CASSLSGGGNNEQYF. The CDR3 nucleotides read TGTGCCAGCAGCTTATCGGGAGGAGGGAACAATGAGCAGTACTTC.

The chain is built from TRBV7-9 and TRBJ1-4; D is undetermined. The CDR3 is 16 amino acids. Trimming pared 1 base from V and 0 bases from J, leaving 9 bases between. Germline V gene data show CDR1 as SEHNR and CDR2 as FQNEAQ (reference sequence). The CDR3 loop reads CASSLGQTPTNEKLFF. The CDR3 bases are TGTGCCAGCAGCTTAGGGCAGACCCCAACTAATGAAAAACTGTTTTTT.

The chain carries TRBV12-3 or TRBV12-4 and TRBJ2-5, with TRBD2 matching over 9 bases. This CDR3 comprises 16 residues. V lost 3 bases to trimming and J lost 7 bases; unmatched junction nucleotides: 12. DNA of the CDR3: TGTGCCAGCAGTTTTAGCCTAGCGGGATTGGGAGGGACCCAGTACTTC. It is translated as CASSFSLAGLGGTQYF.

J is TRBJ1-2 and V is TRBV5-1, with a possible D match to TRBD1 (5 bases). The CDR3 consists of 15 residues. Trimming removed 0 bases from V and 3 bases from J, with 12 bases in between. Germline V gene data show CDR1 as SGHRS and CDR2 as YFSETQ. CDR3 in amino acids: CASSLGDLLDYGYTF. CDR3 in DNA: TGCGCCAGCAGCTTGGGGGACTTGTTAGACTATGGCTACACCTTC.

The CDR3 is CASSEFDRRYGQYF. The CDR3 bases are TGTGCCAGCAGTGAGTTCGACAGACGTTACGGGCAGTACTTC. The V and J genes are TRBV25-1 and TRBJ2-5; TRBD1 is a possible D gene (5 bases). This CDR3 spans 14 amino acids. Germline V CDR1 and CDR2: MGHDK, SYGVNS. V shed 3 bases and J shed 11 bases, with 19 bases lying between them.

J is TRBJ2-2 and V is TRBV2, with TRBD2 identical over 13 bases. Losses at the gene ends were 6 bases for V and 7 bases for J; bases not matched to a gene: 5. This CDR3 comprises 15 residues. The V gene's germline CDR1 is SNHLY and CDR2 FYNNEI. CDR3 bases: TGTGCCAGCAGCGGGACTAGCGGGGTGAGCGGGGAGCTGTTTTTT. As protein: CASSGTSGVSGELFF. The full variable domain, with the rest looked up from reference TRBV2 and TRBJ2-2, is EPEVTQTPSHQVTQMGQEVILRCVPISNHLYFYWYRQILGQKVEFLVSFYNNEISEKSEIFDDQFSVERPDGSNFTLKIRSTKLEDSAMYFCASSGTSGVSGELFFGEGSRLTVL.

The rearrangement joins TRBV20-1 to TRBJ2-7; D is perhaps TRBD2 (7 bases). CDR3 length: 14 amino acids. Trimming cost V 6 bases and J 3 bases, with 18 bases left between them. Germline V lookup: CDR1 DFQATT, CDR2 SNEGSKA (reference sequence). The CDR3 DNA sequence: TGCAGTGCCCAGGTGGGGGGGGCAGGCTACGAGCAGTACTTC. It is translated as CSAQVGGAGYEQYF.

The rearrangement joins TRBV15 to TRBJ2-5; tentative D call: TRBD1 (5 bases). This CDR3 comprises 13 residues. CDR1 LNHNV and CDR2 YYDKDF come from the germline V gene (reference sequence). V lost 0 bases, J lost 4 bases, and 6 bases lay in between. CDR3 region: CATSRETVETQYF. CDR3 DNA sequence: TGTGCCACCAGCAGAGAGACAGTAGAGACCCAGTACTTC.

The chain combines TRBV20-1 with TRBJ2-3; TRBD2 agrees at 8 bases. From germline, CDR1 is DFQATT and CDR2 SNEGSKA (reference sequence). There are 14 residues in the CDR3. V trimming: 1 base; J trimming: 10 bases; junction bases outside the gene matches: 10. DNA of the CDR3: TGCAGTGCTAGAGTAACCACAGGACTAGCTGCGCAGTATTTT. Residues: CSARVTTGLAAQYF.

The chain combines TRBV5-1 with TRBJ2-5; possibly TRBD2 for D (5 bases). The last part of the DNA fits TRBJ2-7 better; the J call may be wrong. Germline V lookup: CDR1 SGHRS, CDR2 YFSETQ. CDR3 length: 14 residues. The CDR3 region has the DNA TGCGCCAGCAGCGCTGGACTGGAAGCCTACGAGCAGTACTTC. It codes for CASSAGLEAYEQYF.

The chain recombines TRBV4-1 with TRBJ1-2; 7 positions agree with TRBD1. Germline V gives CDR1 MGHRA, CDR2 YSYEKL. The ends lost 5 bases at V and 8 bases at J; junction bases unmatched: 5. This CDR3 contains 12 residues. DNA of the CDR3: TGCGCCAGCAGCGAGGGGGCGAGGGGCTACACCTTC. It is translated as CASSEGARGYTF.

V gene TRBV6-6 combines with J gene TRBJ2-7, with TRBD2 identical over 8 bases. The J segment lost 4 bases and the V segment lost 7 bases, leaving 9 bases of the junction unmatched. The CDR3 contains 14 residues. The V gene's germline CDR1 is MNHNY and CDR2 SVGAGI (reference sequence). The CDR3 DNA reads as TGTGCCAGCAACAACCGGGAGGGCGGGTACGAGCAGTACTTC. This translates into CASNNREGGYEQYF.